This T cell receptor beta chain was identified during a study of blood T cells in healthy people across ages (dated by TCRdb to between 2014 and 2017). Regarding the study in general: In model experiments, template switching captured about one uniquely barcoded TCR beta cDNA molecule for every two T cells. The study measured age-related changes in TCR beta repertoire diversity using deep sequencing normalized with unique cDNA molecular identifiers. Four age groups were formed from the donors: young (average about 17 years), middle-aged (more than 35), aged (62) and long-lived (roughly 81). Using the same blood draw, the study looked at two additional independent replicas of 1 million unique cDNA reads for two donors, one aged 18 to 30 and the other aged 80 or older. To avoid experimental bias, donors of different ages were distributed randomly across sequencing lanes. What the work shows at the level of the full study, not this receptor alone: Total diversity estimates from one million sequenced T cells were considered lower bounds and underestimates. Compared with the aged group, the long-lived group had more naive CD4+ T cells, fewer expanded clones and increased TCR diversity, suggesting age selection. Since profiling was done on bulk unsorted PBMCs, naive and antigen-experienced compartments could not be conclusively compared. A strong correlation was found between observed TCR beta diversity and the percentage of naive T cells measured by flow cytometry. As age increased, observed TCR beta diversity per million T cells dropped in a roughly linear way, and a significant reduction was already evident by age about 40. Because donor CMV infection status was unknown, age-related changes in expanded clonotypes were potentially confounded.

Libraries came from 5' RACE. The second PCR ran for about 7 to 11 cycles and used a J-beta primer mix along with a sample-barcoded 5' primer. Each TCR beta cDNA molecule received a unique molecular identifier from a template-switch 5' adaptor carrying 12 random nucleotides. Each sample yielded at least 2.5 million CDR3-containing paired-end reads. First-strand cDNA was synthesized from all RNA with the Mint cDNA synthesis kit, primed by a TRBC-specific oligonucleotide. Following uracil-DNA glycosylase treatment, all cDNA underwent a first 18-cycle PCR with the universal primers M1SS and BC2_uni_R. In the paper's pipeline: For normalization, 1 million high-quality reads were randomly selected from each sample, with every read carrying a distinct molecular identifier. Instead of being binned into consensus sequences, reads with shared molecular identifiers were discarded. MiTCR, with a Q25 quality threshold and the strictest error-elimination algorithm, was used for CDR3 identification, clonotype clustering and error correction. A nonparametric unseen species model with Euler transformation was used to estimate a lower bound on total TCR beta diversity. TCRdb reworked the public reads: Q25 trimming with fastp, MiXCR clone assembly, productive beta chains retained. Records with the same CDR3 protein are collapsed into one entry carrying the most frequent genes and DNA. These V and J calls originate from TCRdb's pipeline instead of the authors' own analysis. This sample comprises fewer than 2 million distinct CDR3 sequences, approximately 40% of them detected only once. About 21% of the sample belongs to the ten largest clones.

Regarding this clonotype: Its recognized antigen is unknown. No base-level quality is on record; no much larger clone is a single base apart.

The roughly 42 donors, aged roughly 6 to 100 years, were systemically healthy Caucasian individuals from Russia. About 9.8 milliliters of peripheral blood were drawn from each donor into EDTA-treated Vacutainer tubes. Ficoll-Paque density-gradient centrifugation was used to isolate PBMCs, with at least 6.5 million obtained per sample. Total RNA was extracted from PBMCs with Trizol reagent, with at least 5.5 micrograms obtained per sample. For every donor, an aliquot of PBMCs went through flow cytometry to measure the percentages of naive CD45RAhigh/CD27high T cells. The CDR3 measures 16 amino acids from cysteine to phenylalanine. Only the CDR3 region is kept as DNA, spanning 48 bases read in frame from base 1. For this chain, trimming is 4 bases at the V end and 2 bases at the J end, and the number of junction bases without a gene match is 10. CDR1 and CDR2 are drawn from the germline V gene: SGHRS, YFSETQ.

The rearrangement joined TRBV5-1 to TRBJ2-3; 7 bases in the junction line up with TRBD2. The sequence was collected from a human donor in good health. Specimen: blood. The CDR3: CASSQPAGSLTDTQYF. Here is the DNA: TGCGCCAGCAGCCAACCAGCGGGGAGCCTCACAGATACGCAGTATTTT.